The clone carrying this TCR beta chain showed up just a few times. Its target is not known. TCRdb re-called clones from the PCR reads using MiXCR. The sample comprises 24,000 or so clones, around 13% of which are singletons, and roughly 15% rests with the top ten. From germline, CDR1 is MNHNS and CDR2 SASEGT. This CDR3 is built from 12 residues. The V end lost 10 bases, the J end lost 16 bases, and 20 bases lay between the germline ends. Ahead of thyroid surgery, no patient had received treatment of any kind. The data were obtained in a study of metastatic and nonmetastatic thyroid tumors. On the study more broadly: Repertoire comparisons spanned blood and tumor or nodule tissue from malignant and benign thyroid patients.

Broader study findings: Reportedly, malignant thyroid tumors had significantly higher TCR beta diversity than benign nodules, in blood and tumor.

Sequenced sample: blood. The sequence derives from a female donor with papillary thyroid cancer or a benign thyroid nodule (not recorded which). Some clones in this sample may be carry-over from other donors' samples. The chain carries TRBV6-1 and TRBJ1-6; D unresolved. The CDR3 loop is CAIRPTGPLLHF. CDR3 bases: TGTGCCATCAGACCTACCGGGCCCCTACTCCACTTT.